Listed below are T cell receptor beta chains from one sample, sequenced in a study of CXCR3-negative and CXCR3-positive naive CD8 T cells. TCRdb reprocessed the 5' RACE reads and keeps a single row for each CDR3 protein, giving no DNA. The sample's table shows 65,000 to 85,000 distinct CDR3 sequences. The sequenced material came from naive CXCR3- CD8+ T cells from blood. The receptors shown here come from a human donor in good health. Some clones in this sample may be carry-over from other donors' samples. CDR3s include the opening cysteine and the closing phenylalanine or tryptophan.

v_gene: TRBV29-1
j_gene: TRBJ2-7
CDR3aa: CSVEVADRVGYEQYF

v_gene: TRBV29-1
j_gene: TRBJ2-1
CDR3aa: CSVEVESYNEQFF

v_gene: TRBV4-1
j_gene: TRBJ2-1
CDR3aa: CASSQELGLARGFF

v_gene: TRBV28
j_gene: TRBJ2-7
CDR3aa: CASSLRTPVGYEQYF

v_gene: TRBV21-1
j_gene: TRBJ2-7
CDR3aa: CASNTRTPNYSYEQYF

v_gene: TRBV20-1
j_gene: TRBJ2-7
CDR3aa: CSAERAYGSYEQYF

v_gene: TRBV19
j_gene: TRBJ1-1
CDR3aa: CASSITGDHTEAFF

v_gene: TRBV12-3/TRBV12-4
j_gene: TRBJ1-3
CDR3aa: CASSLRVSGNTIYF

v_gene: TRBV7-2
j_gene: TRBJ2-7
CDR3aa: CASRLGAGSEQYF

v_gene: TRBV7-6
j_gene: TRBJ2-1
CDR3aa: CASSLDRSPYNEQFF

v_gene: TRBV15
j_gene: TRBJ2-1
CDR3aa: CATSREQQYNEQFF

v_gene: TRBV5-5
j_gene: TRBJ1-5
CDR3aa: CASSLAVGQPQHF

v_gene: TRBV29-1
j_gene: TRBJ2-1
CDR3aa: CSVAGGSGNEQFF

v_gene: TRBV15
j_gene: TRBJ2-2
CDR3aa: CATSTRQDTGELFF

v_gene: TRBV5-4
j_gene: TRBJ2-1
CDR3aa: CASSPDPNNEQFF

v_gene: TRBV19
j_gene: TRBJ2-7
CDR3aa: CASSGNRDFYEQYF

v_gene: TRBV18
j_gene: TRBJ2-5
CDR3aa: CASSPSRLQETQYF

v_gene: TRBV5-5
j_gene: TRBJ2-1
CDR3aa: CASSLSRFSYNEQFF

v_gene: TRBV4-1
j_gene: TRBJ2-7
CDR3aa: CASSHPGLAGTYEQYF

v_gene: TRBV12-5
j_gene: TRBJ1-6
CDR3aa: CASGLTSPLHF

v_gene: TRBV5-5
j_gene: TRBJ2-5
CDR3aa: CASSLEFGRGADETQYF

v_gene: TRBV6-2/TRBV6-3
j_gene: TRBJ2-1
CDR3aa: CASSYRSSYNEQFF

v_gene: TRBV29-1
j_gene: TRBJ1-1
CDR3aa: CSVGVDRIIHTEAFF

v_gene: TRBV13
j_gene: TRBJ1-2
CDR3aa: CASSQIQGNYGYTF

v_gene: TRBV5-5
j_gene: TRBJ1-4
CDR3aa: CASMTGGMANEKLFF

v_gene: TRBV7-9
j_gene: TRBJ2-3
CDR3aa: CASSLAGGSIADTQYF

v_gene: TRBV2
j_gene: TRBJ2-3
CDR3aa: CASSEGQGAYF

v_gene: TRBV10-1
j_gene: TRBJ2-2
CDR3aa: CASSENWTGAGDGELFF

v_gene: TRBV7-6
j_gene: TRBJ2-5
CDR3aa: CASSLVGQETQYF

v_gene: TRBV29-1
j_gene: TRBJ2-1
CDR3aa: CSVEAGAGNEQFF

v_gene: TRBV18
j_gene: TRBJ2-3
CDR3aa: CASSPPTGTDTQYF

v_gene: TRBV7-8
j_gene: TRBJ2-7
CDR3aa: CASSSTGSGEQYF

v_gene: TRBV10-3
j_gene: TRBJ2-7
CDR3aa: CAISDNSGTGSDEQYF

v_gene: TRBV28
j_gene: TRBJ2-7
CDR3aa: CASNLDRGLYEQYF

v_gene: TRBV28
j_gene: TRBJ2-2
CDR3aa: CASRGWVSGELFF

v_gene: TRBV12-3/TRBV12-4
j_gene: TRBJ2-5
CDR3aa: CASSTRDRSIWETQYF

v_gene: TRBV12-3/TRBV12-4
j_gene: TRBJ2-7
CDR3aa: CASSLVVGEQYF

v_gene: TRBV29-1
j_gene: TRBJ1-2
CDR3aa: CSVKDRGPNYGYTF

v_gene: TRBV28
j_gene: TRBJ1-5
CDR3aa: CASSLGPGGYSNQPQHF

v_gene: TRBV20-1
j_gene: TRBJ2-7
CDR3aa: CSAREGGYEQYF

v_gene: TRBV29-1
j_gene: TRBJ1-2
CDR3aa: CSVEDRGRYGYTF

v_gene: TRBV29-1
j_gene: TRBJ2-1
CDR3aa: CSVEDQIRAPSSYNEQFF

v_gene: TRBV7-9
j_gene: TRBJ2-7
CDR3aa: CASRSGSRYEQYF

v_gene: TRBV11-3
j_gene: TRBJ2-1
CDR3aa: CASSGGSDEQFF

v_gene: TRBV12-3/TRBV12-4
j_gene: TRBJ1-6
CDR3aa: CASSLRNSPLHF

v_gene: TRBV12-3/TRBV12-4
j_gene: TRBJ1-1
CDR3aa: CASSFIVPGVSLMNTEAFF